This T cell receptor beta chain appears in the sequencing data of a study of T-cell reconstitution after alpha-beta-depleted transplantation in children. General observations from the study: Reportedly, only several hundred clones from non-depleted graft cells drove alpha-beta T-cell counts at about two months. T-cell counts and diversity at one year following transplant were attributed mainly to newly produced T cells.

About this clonotype itself: Its target is not known.

CDR3 length: 16 amino acids. Trimming stripped 4 bases from V and 2 bases from J, with 14 bases between. Germline lookup yields CDR1 SGHDN and CDR2 FVKESK. Unique molecular identifiers were built into the TCRbeta library. TCRdb reanalysed the PCR reads using MiXCR and keeps one entry per CDR3 protein. The sample lists 98,000 or so distinct CDR3 sequences, 23% occurring once. The specimen was PBMCs, collected before TCRalphabeta/CD19-depleted stem cell transplant. V and J are TRBV14 and TRBJ2-2; D is unclear. The sequence was obtained from a boy aged 2 to 10 with acute lymphoblastic leukemia, due to receive a stem cell transplant. CDR3 loop: CASSRRVATNTGELFF. DNA of the CDR3: TGTGCCAGCAGCCGAAGGGTAGCCACAAACACCGGGGAGCTGTTTTTT.